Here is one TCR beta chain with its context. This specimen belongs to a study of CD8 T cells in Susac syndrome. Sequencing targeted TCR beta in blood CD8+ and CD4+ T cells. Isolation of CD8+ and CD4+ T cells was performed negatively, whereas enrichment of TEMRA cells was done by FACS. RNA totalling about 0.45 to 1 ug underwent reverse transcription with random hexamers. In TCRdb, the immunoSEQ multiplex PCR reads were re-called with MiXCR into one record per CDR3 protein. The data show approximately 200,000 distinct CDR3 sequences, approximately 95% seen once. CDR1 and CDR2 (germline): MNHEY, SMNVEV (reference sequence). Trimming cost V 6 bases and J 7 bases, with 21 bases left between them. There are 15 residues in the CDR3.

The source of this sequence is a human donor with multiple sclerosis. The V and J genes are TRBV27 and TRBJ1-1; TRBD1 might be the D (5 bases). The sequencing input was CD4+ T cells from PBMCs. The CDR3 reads CASSRYGGMDVEAFF. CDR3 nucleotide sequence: TGTGCCAGCAGCCGGTATGGGGGGATGGACGTTGAAGCTTTCTTT.